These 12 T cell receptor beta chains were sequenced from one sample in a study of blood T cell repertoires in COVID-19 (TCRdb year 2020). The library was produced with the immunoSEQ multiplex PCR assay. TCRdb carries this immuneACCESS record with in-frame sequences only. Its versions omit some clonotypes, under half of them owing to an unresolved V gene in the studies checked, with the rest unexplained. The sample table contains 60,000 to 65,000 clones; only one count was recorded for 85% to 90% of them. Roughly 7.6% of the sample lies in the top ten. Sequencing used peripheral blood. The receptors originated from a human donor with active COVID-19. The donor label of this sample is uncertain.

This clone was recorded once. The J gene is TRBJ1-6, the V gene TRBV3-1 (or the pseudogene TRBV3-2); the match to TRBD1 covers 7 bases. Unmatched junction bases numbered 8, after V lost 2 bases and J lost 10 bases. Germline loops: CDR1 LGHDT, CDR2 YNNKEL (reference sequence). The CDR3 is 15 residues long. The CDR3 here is CASSQNPGQISPLHF. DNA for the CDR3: TGTGCCAGCAGCCAAAATCCGGGACAGATATCACCCCTCCACTTT.

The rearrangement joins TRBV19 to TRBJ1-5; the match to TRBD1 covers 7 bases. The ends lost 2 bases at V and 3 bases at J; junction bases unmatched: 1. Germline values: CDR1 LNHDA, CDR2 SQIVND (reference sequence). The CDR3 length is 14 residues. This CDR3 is CASSITGDNQPQHF. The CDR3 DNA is TGTGCCAGTAGTATAACAGGGGACAATCAGCCCCAGCATTTT.

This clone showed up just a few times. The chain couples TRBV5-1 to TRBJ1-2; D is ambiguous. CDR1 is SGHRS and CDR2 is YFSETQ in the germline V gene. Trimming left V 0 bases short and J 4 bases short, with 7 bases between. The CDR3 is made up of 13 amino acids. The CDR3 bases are TGCGCCAGCAGCTTGGTGTCAGGCTATGGCTACACCTTC. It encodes CASSLVSGYGYTF.

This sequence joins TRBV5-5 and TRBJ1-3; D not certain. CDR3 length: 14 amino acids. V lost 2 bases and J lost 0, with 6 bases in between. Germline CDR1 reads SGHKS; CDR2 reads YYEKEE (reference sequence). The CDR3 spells CASSFSGSGNTIYF. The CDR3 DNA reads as TGTGCCAGCAGCTTTTCAGGCTCTGGAAACACCATATATTTT.

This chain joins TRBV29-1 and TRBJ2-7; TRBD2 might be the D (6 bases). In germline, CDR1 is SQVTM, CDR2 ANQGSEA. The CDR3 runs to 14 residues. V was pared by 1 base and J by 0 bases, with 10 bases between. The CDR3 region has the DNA TGCAGCGTTGAAGTGCGGGGTTCCTCCTACGAGCAGTACTTC. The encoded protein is CSVEVRGSSYEQYF.

The chain's CDR3 is CASSTTQGTGELFF. Written as DNA, the CDR3 is TGTGCCAGCAGCACCACACAGGGTACCGGGGAGCTGTTTTTT. V gene TRBV3-1 (or the pseudogene TRBV3-2) combines with J gene TRBJ2-2; the D gene is possibly TRBD1 (6 bases). The V end was cut by 5 bases, the J end by 5 bases, with 12 bases between. There are 14 residues in the CDR3. CDR1 LGHDT and CDR2 YNNKEL come from the germline V gene (reference sequence).

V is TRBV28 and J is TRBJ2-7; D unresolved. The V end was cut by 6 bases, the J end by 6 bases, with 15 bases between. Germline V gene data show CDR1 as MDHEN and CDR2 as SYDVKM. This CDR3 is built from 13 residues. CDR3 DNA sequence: TGTGCCAGCAGACTCCCCAGTCCAGGCGAGCAGTACTTC. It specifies CASRLPSPGEQYF.

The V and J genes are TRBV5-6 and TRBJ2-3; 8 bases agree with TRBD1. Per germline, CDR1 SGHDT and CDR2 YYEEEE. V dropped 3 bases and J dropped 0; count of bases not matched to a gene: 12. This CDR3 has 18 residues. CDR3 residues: CASSWGTGLISSTDTQYF. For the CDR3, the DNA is TGTGCCAGCAGCTGGGGGACAGGTTTAATTTCTAGCACAGATACGCAGTATTTT. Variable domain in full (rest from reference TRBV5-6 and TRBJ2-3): DAGVTQSPTHLIKTRGQQVTLRCSPKSGHDTVSWYQQALGQGPQFIFQYYEEEERQRGNFPDRFSGHQFPNYSSELNVNALLLGDSALYLCASSWGTGLISSTDTQYFGPGTRLTVL.

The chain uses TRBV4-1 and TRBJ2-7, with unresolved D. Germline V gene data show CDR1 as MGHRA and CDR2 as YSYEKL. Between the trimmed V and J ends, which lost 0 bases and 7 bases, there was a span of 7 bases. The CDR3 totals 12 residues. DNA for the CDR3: TGCGCCAGCAGCCAAGATCTGCGGGAGCAGTACTTC. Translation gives CASSQDLREQYF.

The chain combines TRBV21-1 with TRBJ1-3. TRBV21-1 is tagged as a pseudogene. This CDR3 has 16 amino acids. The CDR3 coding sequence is TGTGCCAGCCCCTCTCCCGCGGCAAGCTCTGGAAACACCATATATTTT. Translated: CASPSPAASSGNTIYF.

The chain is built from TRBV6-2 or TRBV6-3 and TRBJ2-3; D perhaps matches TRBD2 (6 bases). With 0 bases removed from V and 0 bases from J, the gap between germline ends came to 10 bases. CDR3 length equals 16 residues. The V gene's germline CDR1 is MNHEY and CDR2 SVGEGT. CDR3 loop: CASSYSRGTSTDTQYF. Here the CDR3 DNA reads TGTGCCAGCAGTTACTCACGGGGGACGAGCACAGATACGCAGTATTTT.

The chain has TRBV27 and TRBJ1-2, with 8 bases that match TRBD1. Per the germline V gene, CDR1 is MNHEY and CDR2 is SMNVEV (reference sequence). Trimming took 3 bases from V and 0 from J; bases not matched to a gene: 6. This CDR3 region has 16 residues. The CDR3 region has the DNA TGTGCCAGCAGTTTGGTTCGGACAGGGACTAACTATGGCTACACCTTC. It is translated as CASSLVRTGTNYGYTF.